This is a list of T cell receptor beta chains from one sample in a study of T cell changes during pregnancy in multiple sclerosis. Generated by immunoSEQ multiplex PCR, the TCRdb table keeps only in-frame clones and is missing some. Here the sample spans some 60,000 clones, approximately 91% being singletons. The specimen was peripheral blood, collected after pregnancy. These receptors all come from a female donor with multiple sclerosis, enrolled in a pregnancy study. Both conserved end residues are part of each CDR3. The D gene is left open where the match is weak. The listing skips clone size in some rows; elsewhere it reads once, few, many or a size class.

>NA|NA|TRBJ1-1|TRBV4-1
TGCGCCAGCAGCCAAGTGTTCCCAGGGCATGGGAACACTGAAGCTTTCTTT
CASSQVFPGHGNTEAFF
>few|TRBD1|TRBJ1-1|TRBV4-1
TGCGCCAGCAGCGCCCGGACAGGCGTGAACACTGAAGCTTTCTTT
CASSARTGVNTEAFF
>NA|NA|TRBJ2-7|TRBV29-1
TGCAGCGCGGGAGAAACCTACGAGCAGTACTTC
CSAGETYEQYF
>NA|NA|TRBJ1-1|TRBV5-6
TGTGCCAGCAGTGGATCCTCGACCGGGGAGAACACTGAAGCTTTCTTT
CASSGSSTGENTEAFF
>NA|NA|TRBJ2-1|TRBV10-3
TGTGCCACCAAGGGGCCATCCTACAATGAGCAGTTCTTC
CATKGPSYNEQFF
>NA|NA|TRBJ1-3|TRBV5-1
TGCGCCAGCAGGAGAGACAGTCACTCTGGAAACACCATATATTTT
CASRRDSHSGNTIYF
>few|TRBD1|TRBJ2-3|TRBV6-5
TGTGCCAGCTACAGGGGGTCCACAGATACGCAGTATTTT
CASYRGSTDTQYF
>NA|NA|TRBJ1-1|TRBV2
TGTGCCAGCAGTTCGGCTACGGGACAACTCACTGAAGCTTTCTTT
CASSSATGQLTEAFF
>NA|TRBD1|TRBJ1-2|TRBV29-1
TGCAGCGTCGGACAGGGTTGGGATGGCTACACCTTC
CSVGQGWDGYTF
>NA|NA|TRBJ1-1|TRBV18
TGTGCCAGCTCACCCCTGACGGGTATGAACACTGAAGCTTTCTTT
CASSPLTGMNTEAFF
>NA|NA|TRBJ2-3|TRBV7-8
TGTGCCAGCAGCTTAGGAGGTTCAGATACGCAGTATTTT
CASSLGGSDTQYF
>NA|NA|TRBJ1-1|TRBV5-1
TGCGCCAGCAGCTTCGGTACCCCGGGGACTGAAGCTTTCTTT
CASSFGTPGTEAFF
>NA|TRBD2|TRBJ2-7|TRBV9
TGTGCCAGCAGCGTAGCTAGCGGGGGGGTTACTACGAAGCAGTACTTC
CASSVASGGVTTKQYF
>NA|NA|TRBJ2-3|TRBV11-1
TGTGCCAGCAGGTACACAGGGACCGTGGCGCAGTATTTT
CASRYTGTVAQYF
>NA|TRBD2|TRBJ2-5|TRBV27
TGTGCCAGCAGTTTATCCCCCCCGGGACTAGCGGGGGGGAGGAAAGAGACCCAGTACTTC
CASSLSPPGLAGGRKETQYF
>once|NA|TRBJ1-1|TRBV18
TGTGCCAGCTCACCACCGCGAAAATCAGGGGCCTATAACACTGAAGCTTTCTTT
CASSPPRKSGAYNTEAFF
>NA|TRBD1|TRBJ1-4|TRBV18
TGTGCCAGCTCACCGGGACAGCATAATGAAAAACTGTTTTTT
CASSPGQHNEKLFF
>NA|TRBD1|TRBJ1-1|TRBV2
TGTGCCAGCTCGGGGACAGGGTGGGTCACTGAAGCTTTCTTT
CASSGTGWVTEAFF
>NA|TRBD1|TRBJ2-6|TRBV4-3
TGCGCCAGCAGCCAAGATCAGGGGACAGGGGGCTCTGGGGCCAACGTCCTGACTTTC
CASSQDQGTGGSGANVLTF
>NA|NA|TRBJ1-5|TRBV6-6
TGTGCCAGCAGTTTGGACAGCCTTAGCAATCAGCCCCAGCATTTT
CASSLDSLSNQPQHF
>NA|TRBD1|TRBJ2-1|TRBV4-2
TGTGCCAGCAGCCAGGGCACAGGGGCGAGGAATGAGCAGTTCTTC
CASSQGTGARNEQFF
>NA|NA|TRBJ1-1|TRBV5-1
TGCGCCAGCAGCTTGGATGGGGGGATGAACACTGAAGCTTTCTTT
CASSLDGGMNTEAFF
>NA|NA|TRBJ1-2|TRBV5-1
TGCGCCAGCAGCTCGGAAGACAGGACTGATGGCTACACCTTC
CASSSEDRTDGYTF
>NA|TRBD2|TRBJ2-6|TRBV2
TGTGCCAGCAAAGAGCGGGGGCAAGGAGCCAACGTCCTGACTTTC
CASKERGQGANVLTF
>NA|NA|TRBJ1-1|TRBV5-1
TGCGCCAGCAGCGCCGGGACATCTAACACTGAAGCTTTCTTT
CASSAGTSNTEAFF
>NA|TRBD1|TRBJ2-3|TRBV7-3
TGTGCCAGCGGGACAGCACGCACAGATACGCAGTATTTT
CASGTARTDTQYF
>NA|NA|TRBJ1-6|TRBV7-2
TGTGCCAGCAGCTTAGCTAGGGGTTTGAATTCACCCCTCCACTTT
CASSLARGLNSPLHF
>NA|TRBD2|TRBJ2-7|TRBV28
TGTGCCAGCAAATCGACGGGACTAGCGGGGGGGTTTGAGCAGTACTTC
CASKSTGLAGGFEQYF
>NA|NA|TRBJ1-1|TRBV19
TGTGCCAGTAGTATTCGGGGGACGGGCACTGAAGCTTTCTTT
CASSIRGTGTEAFF
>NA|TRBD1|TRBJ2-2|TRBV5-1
TGCGCCAGCAGCTTGTTTGGGACAGGGCGCACCGGGGAGCTGTTTTTT
CASSLFGTGRTGELFF
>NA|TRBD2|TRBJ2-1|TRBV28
TGTGCCAGCAGTTTATACTGGGCGGGGGGGCCGCATGAGCAGTTCTTC
CASSLYWAGGPHEQFF
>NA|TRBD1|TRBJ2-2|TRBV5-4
TGTGCCAGCAGCACCGCCGGGACAGGGTACACCGGGGAGCTGTTTTTT
CASSTAGTGYTGELFF
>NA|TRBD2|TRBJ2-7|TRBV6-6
TGTGCCAGCAGTTATTCCCCCGGGAGGGAAACCTACGAGCAGTACTTC
CASSYSPGRETYEQYF
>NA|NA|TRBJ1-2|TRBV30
TGTGCCTGGAGAGTGGACTTCTATGGCTACACCTTC
CAWRVDFYGYTF
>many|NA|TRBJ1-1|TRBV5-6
TGTGCCAGCAGCTCTATTCCCCCTAGGTCGGACTATAGCACTGAAGCTTTCTTT
CASSSIPPRSDYSTEAFF
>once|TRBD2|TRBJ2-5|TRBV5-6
TGTGCCAGCAGCCTCGGACGGGGGGGATTGGAGACCCAGTACTTC
CASSLGRGGLETQYF
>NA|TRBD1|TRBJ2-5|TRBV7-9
TGTGCCAGCAGCTGGGGACAGGGGCAAGAGACCCAGTACTTC
CASSWGQGQETQYF
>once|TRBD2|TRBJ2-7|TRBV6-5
TGTGCCAGCAGTTACTCGGGGACTAGAGACCACGAGCAGTACTTC
CASSYSGTRDHEQYF
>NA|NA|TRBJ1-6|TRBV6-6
TGTGCCAGCAGTTACTCGAACAGTAATTCACCCCTCCACTTT
CASSYSNSNSPLHF
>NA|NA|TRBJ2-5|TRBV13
TGTGCCAGCAGCCCCCCGGGGGAGACCCAGTACTTC
CASSPPGETQYF
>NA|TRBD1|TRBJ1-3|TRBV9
TGTGCCAGCAGCGCGCAGGGGGACCTACGATCTGGAAACACCATATATTTT
CASSAQGDLRSGNTIYF
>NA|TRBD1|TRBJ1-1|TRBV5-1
TGCGCCAGCAGCTTCGTAGGACAGGGGGGTAACACTGAAGCTTTCTTT
CASSFVGQGGNTEAFF